One sample yielded the 21 T cell receptor beta chains listed below, sequenced in a study of T cells in Graves' hyperthyroidism and ophthalmopathy. Amplified TCR beta CDR3 regions derived from RNA transcripts. A first-round RT-PCR of the TCR CDR3 used the HTBI primer set. TCRdb re-called the multiplex PCR reads through MiXCR, storing one row per CDR3 protein. The table records 490,000 or so distinct CDR3 sequences, nearly 20% of them present only once. The sequenced material came from blood. The receptors were gathered from a man aged 35 to 55 with Graves' ophthalmopathy.

This clonotype has a count of ten or more. The CDR3 nucleotides read TGTGCCAGCAGCTTAGGGGGAGAGGGCACAGATACGCAGTATTTT. Translating it yields CASSLGGEGTDTQYF. The V call is TRBV7-2, the J call TRBJ2-3, with D tentatively TRBD2 (5 bases). With 1 base removed from V and 1 base from J, the gap between germline ends came to 9 bases. Germline lookup yields CDR1 SGHTA and CDR2 FQGNSA. The CDR3 has 15 residues.

This clonotype was seen at least ten times. The chain uses TRBV7-8 and TRBJ1-2; D is unresolved. The germline V gene encodes CDR1 SGHVS and CDR2 FQNEAQ. The CDR3 contains 14 residues. V lost 3 bases and J lost 1, with 9 bases in between. The CDR3 sequence is CASSFRVLNYGYTF. CDR3 bases: TGTGCCAGCAGCTTCCGAGTCCTTAACTATGGCTACACCTTC.

There are a few counts of this clonotype. V usage is TRBV6-1 and J usage is TRBJ2-1; TRBD2 is a possible D gene (5 bases). There are 13 residues in the CDR3. V lost 7 bases and J lost 4, with 11 bases in between. From germline, CDR1 is MNHNS and CDR2 SASEGT. CDR3 DNA sequence: TGTGCCAGCACGAGGACTCTTTACAATGAGCAGTTCTTC. Amino acids: CASTRTLYNEQFF.

This clonotype has a count of ten or more. The rearrangement links TRBV10-3 to TRBJ2-1, with TRBD2 matching 7 bases. CDR1 and CDR2 (germline): ENHRY, SYGVKD. The length of the CDR3 is 19 residues. With 4 bases clipped from V and 4 bases from J, the junction kept 19 bases outside the gene matches. CDR3 residues: CAISGGPGRTGGTYNEQFF. CDR3 coding DNA: TGTGCCATCAGTGGAGGTCCGGGGCGGACCGGGGGGACTTACAATGAGCAGTTCTTC.

This chain connects TRBV7-6 to TRBJ2-3; 14 positions match TRBD2. The V and J ends lost 3 bases and 3 bases, in that order; junction bases with no gene match: 8. Germline CDR1 reads SGHVS; CDR2 reads FNYEAQ. This CDR3 is 18 amino acids long. The CDR3 DNA sequence: TGTGCCAGCAGCTTTCTTGGGGGACTAGCGGGGGAGACAGATACGCAGTATTTT. Amino acids: CASSFLGGLAGETDTQYF. Full variable domain (rest looked up from reference TRBV7-6 and TRBJ2-3): GAGVSQSPRYKVTKRGQDVALRCDPISGHVSLYWYRQALGQGPEFLTYFNYEAQQDKSGLPNDRFSAERPEGSISTLTIQRTEQRDSAMYRCASSFLGGLAGETDTQYFGPGTRLTVL.

This clonotype appeared a few times. This chain connects TRBV6-1 to TRBJ1-5; D is unresolved. The CDR3 runs 15 residues. Germline loops: CDR1 MNHNS, CDR2 SASEGT. Trimming left V 8 bases short and J 0 bases short, with 14 bases between. The CDR3 loop is CASSDLHSSNQPQHF. Here the CDR3 DNA reads TGTGCCAGCTCTGACCTCCATTCTAGCAATCAGCCCCAGCATTTT.

There are many counts of this clonotype. The CDR3 sequence is CASSPRGSTEAFF. The DNA for the CDR3 is TGTGCCAGCTCACCGAGGGGTAGCACTGAAGCTTTCTTT. The V call is TRBV18, the J call TRBJ1-1; D is perhaps TRBD1 (5 bases). The CDR3 covers 13 residues. The V and J ends lost 3 bases and 4 bases respectively, with 9 bases between them. Germline V gene data show CDR1 as KGHSH and CDR2 as LQKENI. Full variable domain (remainder filled in from reference TRBV18 and TRBJ1-1): NAGVMQNPRHLVRRRGQEARLRCSPMKGHSHVYWYRQLPEEGLKFMVYLQKENIIDESGMPKERFSAEFPKEGPSILRIQQVVRGDSAAYFCASSPRGSTEAFFGQGTRLTVV.

J is TRBJ2-2 and V is TRBV6-5, with D tentatively TRBD1 (6 bases). V was cut by 0 bases and J by 9 bases, with 32 bases left in between. Germline lookup yields CDR1 MNHEY and CDR2 SVGAGI. CDR3 length: 21 residues. Written as DNA, the CDR3 is TGTGCCAGCAGTTACTCGTTAACTCTATCTGGTCCTGGGACATCTCGCAGGGAGCTGTTTTTT. Its protein product is CASSYSLTLSGPGTSRRELFF.

The V gene is TRBV27, the J gene TRBJ2-1, with D tentatively TRBD1 or TRBD2 (5 bases each). The CDR3 loop spans 14 amino acids. The germline V gene has CDR1 MNHEY and CDR2 SMNVEV (reference sequence). Between the trimmed V and J ends, which lost 3 bases and 4 bases, there was a span of 10 bases. CDR3 loop: CASSFNGGYNEQFF. The CDR3 coding sequence is TGTGCCAGCAGTTTCAATGGGGGATACAATGAGCAGTTCTTC.

J is TRBJ1-3 and V is TRBV7-3; no clear D. CDR1 and CDR2 (germline): SGHTA, FQGTGA. V was trimmed by 4 bases and J by 3 bases, leaving 10 bases between them. CDR3 size: 14 residues. CDR3 in DNA: TGTGCCAGCAGCTGTCAGGTTGGTGGAAACACCATATATTTT. Encoded protein: CASSCQVGGNTIYF.

This clonotype was seen only a few times. The V gene is TRBV7-9, the J gene TRBJ1-1; 9 bases agree with TRBD1. Losses at the gene ends were 5 bases for V and 6 bases for J; bases not matched to a gene: 16. CDR3 length: 17 amino acids. CDR1 is SEHNR and CDR2 is FQNEAQ in the germline V gene (reference sequence). This CDR3 reads CASSLPRGDRVSAEAFF. CDR3 nucleotide sequence: TGTGCCAGCAGCCTACCTCGTGGGGACAGGGTTTCTGCTGAAGCTTTCTTT.

This chain connects TRBV4-1 to TRBJ2-1; 7 bases are shared with TRBD1. Per the germline V gene, CDR1 is MGHRA and CDR2 is YSYEKL. J gave up 3 bases and V 0 bases, and 8 bases lay outside the gene matches. The CDR3 length is 17 residues. The CDR3 DNA reads TGCGCCAGCAGCCAAGATATCCGGCCAGGGGGCTACAATGAGCAGTTCTTC. Its protein is CASSQDIRPGGYNEQFF.

This clonotype was observed a handful of times. V usage is TRBV10-3 and J usage is TRBJ2-5; D not certain. Trimming took off 10 bases at V and 1 base at J, with 13 bases between the two ends. The germline gives CDR1 ENHRY, CDR2 SYGVKD. There are 13 residues in the CDR3. This CDR3 is CATAVAIQETQYF. The DNA for the CDR3 is TGTGCCACCGCGGTAGCCATCCAAGAGACCCAGTACTTC.

The chain combines TRBV30 with TRBJ1-6; 8 positions agree with TRBD1. The CDR3 contains 15 residues. Trimming removed 1 base from V and 10 bases from J; junction bases left unmatched: 9. Germline-derived CDR1 and CDR2 are GTSNPN and SVGIG (reference sequence). CDR3: CAWSGGQGVVSPLHF. Here the CDR3 DNA reads TGTGCCTGGAGTGGCGGACAGGGCGTAGTCTCACCCCTCCACTTT. Supplemented by reference TRBV30 and TRBJ1-6, the full variable domain reads SQTIHQWPATLVQPVGSPLSLECTVEGTSNPNLYWYRQAAGRGLQLLFYSVGIGQISSEVPQNLSASRPQDRQFILSSKKLLLSDSGFYLCAWSGGQGVVSPLHFGNGTRLTVT.

This clonotype came up many times. The V gene is TRBV2, the J gene TRBJ2-1; D remains ambiguous. With 9 bases removed from V and 3 bases from J, the gap between germline ends came to 15 bases. The germline CDR1 and CDR2 sequences are SNHLY and FYNNEI. CDR3 size: 14 residues. For the CDR3, the DNA is TGTGCCAGTGAACCGTTTAGGGTCTACAATGAGCAGTTCTTC. This gives the protein CASEPFRVYNEQFF.

This clonotype has only a few counts. The chain links TRBV7-9 to TRBJ1-1; D unresolved. The V gene lost 7 bases and the J gene lost 7 bases, with 19 bases spanning the gap. CDR1 SEHNR and CDR2 FQNEAQ come from the germline V gene (reference sequence). CDR3 length: 14 amino acids. The CDR3 here is CASNSLGTADEAFF. The CDR3 DNA is TGTGCCAGCAACTCCCTAGGCACGGCCGATGAAGCTTTCTTT.

In its sample, this clonotype was seen a few times. DNA of the CDR3: TGTGCCGCCGGGACTTCCTCCTACGAGCAGTACTTC. Protein product: CAAGTSSYEQYF. The chain employs TRBV30 and TRBJ2-7; D is possibly TRBD2 (6 bases). V was clipped by 8 bases and J by 0 bases, with 11 bases between them. Germline V gene sequence: CDR1 GTSNPN, CDR2 SVGIG (reference sequence). This CDR3 is built from 12 residues.

The chain is built from TRBV6-2 or TRBV6-3 and TRBJ1-5, with D perhaps matching TRBD1 (5 bases). With 8 bases removed from V and 4 bases from J, the gap between germline ends came to 18 bases. Germline V gene data show CDR1 as MNHEY and CDR2 as SVGEGT. The CDR3 consists of 15 residues. CDR3 sequence (DNA): TGTGCCAGCGGGCCGTCCGGGACCCAGAATCAGCCCCAGCATTTT. Its protein is CASGPSGTQNQPQHF.

The table lists this clonotype with a few counts. The chain recombines TRBV4-3 with TRBJ2-7; D might be TRBD1 (5 bases). This CDR3 contains 15 residues. Trimming took 0 bases from V and 5 from J, leaving 14 bases between them. In germline, CDR1 is LGHNA, CDR2 YSLEER. Written as DNA, the CDR3 is TGCGCCAGCAGCCAAGATGTTGGCAGGGTGGACGAGCAGTACTTC. Translating gives CASSQDVGRVDEQYF.

This clonotype was counted only a few times. The V and J genes are TRBV12-3 or TRBV12-4 and TRBJ2-4; D is unresolved. The V end lost 6 bases, the J end lost 6 bases, and 12 bases lay between the germline ends. The CDR3 loop spans 13 amino acids. The CDR3 sequence: CASSSDAGNIQYF. As DNA, the CDR3 is TGTGCCAGCAGCTCGGACGCAGGAAACATTCAGTACTTC.

A note on this clonotype: One end of the junction fails to match germline, which may point to a read error. V is TRBV7-9 and J is TRBJ2-7; D is unresolved. The germline V gene has CDR1 SEHNR and CDR2 FQNEAQ (reference sequence). The CDR3 loop spans 12 amino acids. The DNA of the CDR3 is TGTGCCAGCAGCTCCTCCGTTCACGAGCGGTACTTC. This translates into CASSSSVHERYF.